These 18 T cell receptor beta chains were sequenced from one sample in a study of regulatory T cells. The study, taken as a whole, reports: Hydrophobic residues at CDR3 positions 6 and 7 were enriched in conventional CD4+ T cells of CD3G-deficient patients.

No antigen is known for these receptors. The PCR used 52 TRBV and 13 TRBJ primers. Produced via immunoSEQ multiplex PCR; TCRdb's table is partial and in-frame only. The profile shows about 23,000 clones, about 88% of them singletons. Material: conventional CD4+ T cells sorted from blood. The source is a child aged 5-17 years with CD3G deficiency.

The rearrangement links TRBV5-1 to TRBJ2-2; D may be TRBD1 (6 bases). Germline V CDR1 and CDR2: SGHRS, YFSETQ. V lost 2 bases and J lost 0, with 17 bases in between. The CDR3 consists of 18 residues. CDR3 protein: CASSLGGYHLSNTGELFF. DNA for the CDR3: TGCGCCAGCAGCTTAGGGGGTTACCACCTTTCGAACACCGGGGAGCTGTTTTTT.

This chain joins TRBV28 and TRBJ1-4, with D hard to call. The V end lost 3 bases, the J end lost 4 bases, and 6 bases lay between the germline ends. The CDR3 has 13 residues. The V gene's germline CDR1 is MDHEN and CDR2 SYDVKM. The CDR3 nucleotides read TGTGCCAGCAGTTTTATCAATAATGAAAAACTGTTTTTT. This codes for CASSFINNEKLFF.

The chain combines TRBV6-6 with TRBJ1-1; D unresolved. Germline loops: CDR1 MNHNY, CDR2 SVGAGI (reference sequence). Trimming took 2 bases from V and 8 from J, leaving 15 bases between them. The CDR3 runs 14 residues. This CDR3 reads CASSYTFGPSEAFF. CDR3 nucleotide sequence: TGTGCCAGCAGTTACACTTTTGGACCGTCCGAAGCTTTCTTT.

The V and J genes are TRBV28 and TRBJ1-1; the D gene is possibly TRBD1 (5 bases). The germline CDR1 and CDR2 sequences are MDHEN and SYDVKM. V lost 5 bases to trimming and J lost 4 bases, with 14 bases between them. The CDR3 sequence is 14 residues long. Written as DNA, the CDR3 is TGTGCCAGCAGTCCACTTACGGGGACCACTGAAGCTTTCTTT. Protein: CASSPLTGTTEAFF.

This clone has just one count. CDR3 protein: CASSPGGSGKDTQYF. The DNA for the CDR3 is TGTGCCAGCAGCCCAGGAGGGAGCGGGAAAGATACGCAGTATTTT. The rearrangement uses TRBV7-6 and TRBJ2-3; 7 bases align to TRBD2. Germline V gene data show CDR1 as SGHVS and CDR2 as FNYEAQ. CDR3 length: 15 amino acids. V was clipped by 5 bases and J by 5 bases; unmatched bases: 10.

This clone was seen a handful of times. The gene calls are TRBV5-1 and TRBJ2-1; the match to TRBD2 covers 8 bases. V shed 0 bases and J 13 bases; nucleotides not matched to a gene: 6. The germline V gene encodes CDR1 SGHRS and CDR2 YFSETQ. CDR3 length equals 13 residues. The CDR3 DNA reads TGCGCCAGCAGCTTGGGAACTAGCGGATCTCAGTTCTTC. This gives the protein CASSLGTSGSQFF.

The chain is built from TRBV5-1 and TRBJ2-6; D gene ambiguous. The CDR3 has 17 residues. Trimming shortened V by 0 bases and J by 0 bases, and 10 bases separated the two germline ends. The germline CDR1 and CDR2 sequences are SGHRS and YFSETQ. For the CDR3, the DNA is TGCGCCAGCAGCTTGGTGTCAGTAAACTCTGGGGCCAACGTCCTGACTTTC. This gives the protein CASSLVSVNSGANVLTF.

In this sample, this clone turned up once. The chain uses TRBV5-1 and TRBJ1-2; the D is unclear. The CDR3 contains 14 residues. Trimming stripped 1 base from V and 4 bases from J, with 11 bases between. Per the germline V gene, CDR1 is SGHRS and CDR2 is YFSETQ. CDR3 residues: CASSLNSVLYGYTF. The CDR3 DNA sequence: TGCGCCAGCAGCTTGAATTCTGTCCTCTATGGCTACACCTTC.

The J gene is TRBJ2-6, the V gene TRBV5-1; D call uncertain. The CDR3 covers 16 residues. Germline loops: CDR1 SGHRS, CDR2 YFSETQ. V was trimmed by 4 bases and J by 2 bases, leaving 13 bases between them. CDR3 coding DNA: TGCGCCAGCAGCAAGGACGGTTATACTGGGGCCAACGTCCTGACTTTC. Protein sequence: CASSKDGYTGANVLTF. Full variable domain (remainder filled in from reference TRBV5-1 and TRBJ2-6): KAGVTQTPRYLIKTRGQQVTLSCSPISGHRSVSWYQQTPGQGLQFLFEYFSETQRNKGNFPGRFSGRQFSNSRSEMNVSTLELGDSALYLCASSKDGYTGANVLTFGAGSRLTVL.

The chain recombines TRBV7-3 with TRBJ2-1, with TRBD2 identical over 8 bases. The germline V gene encodes CDR1 SGHTA and CDR2 FQGTGA. This CDR3 is 13 amino acids long. Unmatched junction bases numbered 2, after V lost 1 base and J lost 9 bases. CDR3 sequence (DNA): TGTGCCAGCAGCTTAAAGCGGGAGAGTGAGCAGTTCTTC. Translation gives CASSLKRESEQFF. Combining the CDR3 with reference TRBV7-3 and TRBJ2-1 gives the whole variable domain GAGVSQTPSNKVTEKGKYVELRCDPISGHTALYWYRQSLGQGPEFLIYFQGTGAADDSGLPNDRFFAVRPEGSVSTLKIQRTERGDSAVYLCASSLKRESEQFFGPGTRLTVL.

The gene calls are TRBV6-1 and TRBJ2-2; 12 nucleotides agree with TRBD2. V lost 1 base, J lost 6 bases, and 12 bases stayed unmatched. CDR1 is MNHNS, CDR2 SASEGT, per germline. CDR3 length equals 19 residues. The CDR3 DNA reads TGTGCCAGCAGTGAAGGGTGGGAACTAGCGGGAGGCCGGCCCGGGGAGCTGTTTTTT. Translated: CASSEGWELAGGRPGELFF.

In this sample, this clone turned up once. This chain uses TRBV27 with TRBJ2-6; no reliable D call. Trimming cost V 6 bases and J 4 bases, with 16 bases left between them. This CDR3 has 16 residues. Germline V gene lookup returns CDR1 MNHEY and CDR2 SMNVEV (reference sequence). The CDR3 DNA sequence: TGTGCCAGCAGGACGACGGCTCGGGCGGGGGCCAACGTCCTGACTTTC. It encodes CASRTTARAGANVLTF.

Only one count was recorded for this clone. The CDR3 loop reads CASSLRWRATDTQYF. The CDR3 coding sequence is TGTGCCAGCAGCTTACGGTGGAGGGCTACAGATACGCAGTATTTT. The chain recombines TRBV7-8 with TRBJ2-3, with D perhaps matching TRBD2 (6 bases). Germline loops: CDR1 SGHVS, CDR2 FQNEAQ. The CDR3 sequence is 15 residues long. Deletions cut 2 bases from V and 3 bases from J, with 12 bases between.

The chain couples TRBV28 to TRBJ1-2, with D unclear. Germline CDR1 reads MDHEN; CDR2 reads SYDVKM. The CDR3 sequence is 13 residues long. Trimming left V 4 bases short and J 4 bases short, with 10 bases between. The CDR3 sequence is CASSSQESYGYTF. The CDR3 DNA sequence: TGTGCCAGCAGTTCCCAAGAGTCCTATGGCTACACCTTC.

This clone was seen a handful of times. The chain carries TRBV27 and TRBJ1-1; the match to TRBD1 covers 7 bases. Germline V gene data show CDR1 as MNHEY and CDR2 as SMNVEV (reference sequence). CDR3 length: 14 amino acids. V shed 6 bases and J 5 bases; nucleotides not matched to a gene: 9. Here the CDR3 DNA reads TGTGCCAGCAGGCCGACAGGGAGGCGGACTGAAGCTTTCTTT. Translating gives CASRPTGRRTEAFF.

This chain uses TRBV7-8 with TRBJ2-7, with a weak D call TRBD1 (5 bases). Germline loops: CDR1 SGHVS, CDR2 FQNEAQ. The CDR3 totals 14 residues. The V gene lost 5 bases and the J gene lost 0 bases, with 11 bases spanning the gap. The CDR3 DNA follows: TGTGCCAGCAGCCCTCGACAGAGCTCCTACGAGCAGTACTTC. Translating gives CASSPRQSSYEQYF.

CDR3 sequence: CASSLMGQGANEQYF. The CDR3 coding sequence is TGCGCCAGCAGCTTAATGGGACAGGGGGCGAACGAGCAGTACTTC. The chain joins TRBV5-1 to TRBJ2-7, with 12 bases aligning to TRBD1. Unmatched junction bases numbered 5, after V lost 2 bases and J lost 5 bases. The CDR3 contains 15 residues. Germline lookup yields CDR1 SGHRS and CDR2 YFSETQ.

This chain joins TRBV5-1 and TRBJ2-3, with a weak D call TRBD1 (5 bases). V lost 1 base to trimming and J lost 6 bases, with 12 bases between them. The CDR3 is 14 residues long. Germline assignment: CDR1 SGHRS and CDR2 YFSETQ. The DNA for the CDR3 is TGCGCCAGCAGCTTGTGGCCAGGGCAGGATACGCAGTATTTT. Protein product: CASSLWPGQDTQYF.